These 15 T cell receptor beta chains were all obtained from the same sample, sequenced in a study of cytomegalovirus exposure and HLA in healthy donors. PCR involved 60 Vbeta and 13 Jbeta primers. The assay was immunoSEQ multiplex PCR, and TCRdb's table has in-frame clones only and misses some. The table has some 86,000 clones, about 66% seen once. Sequenced: PBMCs. The receptors were sampled from a man aged 30-40 years in good health and CMV-seronegative.

The chain uses TRBV10-3 and TRBJ1-1; 12 nucleotides align to TRBD1. The CDR3 length is 14 residues. Germline loops: CDR1 ENHRY, CDR2 SYGVKD. Trimming at V came to 6 bases and at J to 4 bases, leaving 3 bases not matched to a gene. The chain's CDR3 is CAIRGTGGGTEAFF. CDR3 coding DNA: TGTGCCATCAGGGGGACAGGGGGCGGCACTGAAGCTTTCTTT.

The sample holds a few counts of this clone. The chain uses TRBV9 and TRBJ1-1; no firm D call. Per the germline V gene, CDR1 is SGDLS and CDR2 is YYNGEE. This CDR3 is built from 16 residues. The V end lost 2 bases, the J end lost 0 bases, and 14 bases lay between the germline ends. The CDR3 DNA reads TGTGCCAGCAGCGTTGGGAGGGATGATATGAACACTGAAGCTTTCTTT. Protein product: CASSVGRDDMNTEAFF.

The table lists this clone with a count of one. In DNA, the CDR3 is TGTGCCACCACCCGGGACAGGGGGTGGGGCACTGAAGCTTTCTTT. This gives the protein CATTRDRGWGTEAFF. The chain recombines TRBV27 with TRBJ1-1; 11 bases line up with TRBD1. Germline-derived CDR1 and CDR2 are MNHEY and SMNVEV (reference sequence). The CDR3 has 15 amino acids. V gave up 10 bases and J gave up 4 bases; unmatched junction bases: 11.

The gene calls are TRBV5-1 and TRBJ2-1, with TRBD2 matching over 8 bases. The ends lost 3 bases at V and 7 bases at J; junction bases unmatched: 12. Per the germline V gene, CDR1 is SGHRS and CDR2 is YFSETQ. The CDR3 sequence is 16 residues long. The CDR3 DNA sequence: TGCGCCAGCAGCTCGGGGGGGGCGGGTCCAGAAAATGAGCAGTTCTTC. Its translation is CASSSGGAGPENEQFF.

This chain uses TRBV11-2 with TRBJ1-1; no clear D gene. Germline-derived CDR1 and CDR2 are SGHAT and FQNNGV. V was shortened by 5 bases and J by 10 bases, with 11 bases between the two germline ends. The CDR3 totals 11 residues. CDR3 nucleotide sequence: TGTGCCAGCAGCCCGGGTATAGGAGCTTTCTTT. It encodes CASSPGIGAFF.

This clone has more than one count but fewer than ten. The rearrangement uses TRBV28 and TRBJ2-2; TRBD2 aligns across 7 bases. CDR3 size: 13 residues. Germline-derived CDR1 and CDR2 are MDHEN and SYDVKM. The J segment lost 5 bases and the V segment lost 11 bases, leaving 8 bases of the junction unmatched. In nucleotides, the CDR3 is TGTGCCGGGGGAGGGACTTGGACCGGGGAGCTGTTTTTT. Translation gives CAGGGTWTGELFF.

A single count supports this clone. CDR3 sequence reads: CATTGQGTGELFF. The CDR3 nucleotides are TGTGCCACCACGGGACAGGGGACCGGGGAGCTGTTTTTT. This chain connects TRBV2 to TRBJ2-2; 10 positions agree with TRBD1. The CDR3 consists of 13 residues. Germline V gene sequence: CDR1 SNHLY, CDR2 FYNNEI. V dropped 10 bases and J dropped 5; count of bases not matched to a gene: 4.

J is TRBJ2-3 and V is TRBV6-1, with 11 bases identical to TRBD1. Germline V gene sequence: CDR1 MNHNS, CDR2 SASEGT. With 0 bases clipped from V and 4 bases from J, the junction kept 3 bases outside the gene matches. The CDR3 covers 16 residues. The DNA for the CDR3 is TGTGCCAGCAGTGAAGCCCCGGGACAGGGGGCAGATACGCAGTATTTT. The encoded protein is CASSEAPGQGADTQYF.

The V gene is TRBV2, the J gene TRBJ2-1, with TRBD2 identical over 11 bases. The CDR3 runs 13 residues. Germline CDR1 and CDR2: SNHLY and FYNNEI. The V gene end was trimmed by 4 bases and the J gene end by 15 bases; junction bases not matched to a gene: 8. The CDR3 loop is CASSGTSGRWGFF. CDR3 sequence (DNA): TGTGCCAGCAGTGGGACTAGCGGGCGGTGGGGGTTCTTC.

This chain uses TRBV14 with TRBJ1-1; weak D call: TRBD1 (5 bases). The V end was cut by 4 bases, the J end by 5 bases, with 14 bases between. This CDR3 is built from 14 residues. Germline V gene data show CDR1 as SGHDN and CDR2 as FVKESK. The CDR3 sequence: CASSPQGGGTEAFF. The CDR3 nucleotides are TGTGCCAGCAGCCCTCAGGGAGGTGGGACTGAAGCTTTCTTT. Complete variable domain (other parts from reference TRBV14 and TRBJ1-1): EAGVTQFPSHSVIEKGQTVTLRCDPISGHDNLYWYRRVMGKEIKFLLHFVKESKQDESGMPNNRFLAERTGGTYSTLKVQPAELEDSGVYFCASSPQGGGTEAFFGQGTRLTVV.

This chain connects TRBV7-6 to TRBJ2-3; no definite D call. The CDR3 consists of 15 residues. V was pared by 2 bases and J by 0 bases, with 9 bases between. Germline V gives CDR1 SGHVS, CDR2 FNYEAQ. This CDR3 is CASSLTGLSTDTQYF. Written as DNA, the CDR3 is TGTGCCAGCAGCTTAACCGGTCTTAGCACAGATACGCAGTATTTT. The full variable domain, in which reference TRBV7-6 and TRBJ2-3 provide the parts outside the CDR3, is GAGVSQSPRYKVTKRGQDVALRCDPISGHVSLYWYRQALGQGPEFLTYFNYEAQQDKSGLPNDRFSAERPEGSISTLTIQRTEQRDSAMYRCASSLTGLSTDTQYFGPGTRLTVL.

This chain uses TRBV5-1 with TRBJ1-1; 7 nucleotides align to TRBD1. CDR1 and CDR2 (germline): SGHRS, YFSETQ. Trimming took 0 bases from V and 4 from J; bases not matched to a gene: 3. This CDR3 contains 14 residues. The CDR3 region has the DNA TGCGCCAGCAGCTTGGAGGGGGCGGGCACTGAAGCTTTCTTT. This gives the protein CASSLEGAGTEAFF.

The V and J genes are TRBV10-1 and TRBJ2-5; 9 bases agree with TRBD1. The trim removed 0 bases at V and 10 bases at J, leaving 9 bases unmatched. The CDR3 length is 15 residues. CDR1 is WNHNN and CDR2 is SYGVQD in the germline V gene (reference sequence). The CDR3 nucleotides are TGCGCCAGCAGTGAGTCTAGGCGGGACAGGGAAGACCAGTACTTC. The encoded protein is CASSESRRDREDQYF.

This clone was seen a single time. The chain has TRBV29-1 and TRBJ2-1; 7 nucleotides agree with TRBD1. The V segment lost 5 bases and the J segment 4 bases; nucleotides outside the gene matches: 5. Germline CDR1 SQVTM, CDR2 ANQGSEA. CDR3 length equals 13 residues. CDR3 in amino acids: CSVRPGGYNEQFF. CDR3 nucleotide sequence: TGCAGCGTTCGTCCAGGGGGATACAATGAGCAGTTCTTC.

The CDR3: CASSGTPAGTGELFF. The CDR3 nucleotides are TGTGCCAGCAGCGGAACACCTGCAGGAACCGGGGAGCTGTTTTTT. The chain combines TRBV7-2 with TRBJ2-2; D unresolved. Per the germline V gene, CDR1 is SGHTA and CDR2 is FQGNSA. The ends were cut back, 5 bases at V and 5 bases at J, with 15 bases in the middle. This CDR3 has 15 residues.